The entry below describes one TCR beta chain. Its antigen specificity is not known. Relative to the germline gene, one junction end is altered; a read error may explain this. Two independent pathologists confirmed that the uninvolved adjacent lung, which was taken at least 2 cm from the tumor margin, was free of atypia. At diagnosis, tumor, uninvolved tumor-adjacent lung and peripheral blood were collected and then preserved as a mix of FFPE and fresh-frozen material. The immunoSEQ Assay was used to sequence TCR beta CDR3 regions from DNA. Concerning the study's data processing: To compute T cell density, TCR beta template counts were normalized to usable DNA, which was estimated by amplifying housekeeping genes. Using the preseqR package, richness was estimated by extrapolating to 120,000 templates for tissue samples and 400,000 templates for PBMC samples. Clonality was defined by subtracting Pielou's evenness from one. Tissue-enriched TCRs were identified by differential abundance testing using productive amino-acid clonotypes, minimum total count 5 and alpha 0.1. The Jaccard Index and the Morisita Overlap Index were used to quantify repertoire overlap between compartments. GLIPH grouped TCR beta CDR3s together with public tetramer-defined viral CDR3s, and a viral motif had to include at least three viral sequences and also show V-gene enrichment. The table was pulled from immuneACCESS by TCRdb, which kept in-frame rearrangements only. Such tables lose some clones; where checked, under half of the loss comes from unresolved V genes, and the rest has no known cause. The DNA was the basis for D and trimming; V, J and clone size are from that table. In this sample the table shows around 1,400 clones, about 22% of which occur a single time. The ten largest clones represent approximately 18% of the sample.

The data were taken from a study of T cells in localized non-small cell lung cancer (dated by TCRdb to the early 2020s). Some background on the complete study: The study examined T cell repertoires in approximately 240 patients with early-stage NSCLC and compared tumors with uninvolved tumor-adjacent lungs. The cohort comprised approximately 240 treatment-naïve NSCLC patients with resected, localized lung tumors. A mean age of approximately 66 years was recorded for the NSCLC patients, of whom under 150 were male and over 100 were female. What the research found in general, with its limitations: Uninvolved tumor-adjacent lung showed the highest T cell clonality, higher than tumor, which suggests more focused antigenic responses in the uninvolved tumor-adjacent lung. A median of around 60 of the top 100 tumor clones turned up in the paired uninvolved adjacent lung, and approximately 30 of those clones also ranked among the top 100 of that same adjacent lung. Because multi-region tumor sequencing was not done, intratumor heterogeneity could not be ruled out. Longer overall survival was associated with higher T cell density in blood, whereas shorter survival was associated with higher clonality in adjacent lung. Because the study design was exploratory, TCR variables were selected using unadjusted p-values without false-discovery rate correction.

The CDR3 starts with the cysteine, ends with the phenylalanine, and has 14 residues. This entry keeps only the CDR3 DNA: 42 bases, framed from base 1. From a lookup of the germline V gene (reference sequence), CDR1 and CDR2 are LNHDA and SQIVND. The sequenced sample was normal lung tissue next to the tumor, obtained before any cancer treatment. The V gene is TRBV19 and the J gene is TRBJ1-5; no confident D gene assignment can be made. This receptor was identified in a male donor at least 60 years old with stage I squamous cell lung carcinoma. The CDR3 amino acid sequence is: CASSIVQRNEPQHF. The bases read TGTGCCAGTAGTATAGTACAGCGCAATGAGCCCCAGCATTTT.